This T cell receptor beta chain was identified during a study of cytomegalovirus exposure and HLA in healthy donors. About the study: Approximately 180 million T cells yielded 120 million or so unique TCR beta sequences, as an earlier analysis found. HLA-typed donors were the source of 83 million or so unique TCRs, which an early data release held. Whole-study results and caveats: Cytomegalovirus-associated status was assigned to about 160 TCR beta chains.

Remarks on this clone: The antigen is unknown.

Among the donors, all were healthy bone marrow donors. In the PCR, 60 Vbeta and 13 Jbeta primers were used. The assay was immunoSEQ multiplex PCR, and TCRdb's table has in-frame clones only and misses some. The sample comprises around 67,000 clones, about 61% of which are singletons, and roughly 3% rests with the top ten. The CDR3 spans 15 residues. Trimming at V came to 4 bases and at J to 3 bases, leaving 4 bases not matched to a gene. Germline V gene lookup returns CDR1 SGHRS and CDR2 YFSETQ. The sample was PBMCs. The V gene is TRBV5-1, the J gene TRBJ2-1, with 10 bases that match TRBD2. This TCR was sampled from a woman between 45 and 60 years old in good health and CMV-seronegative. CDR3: CASSLIAGGYNEQFF. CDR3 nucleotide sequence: TGCGCCAGCAGCCTTATAGCGGGGGGCTACAATGAGCAGTTCTTC.